This TCR beta chain was profiled in a study of blood T cell repertoires in COVID-19. Study in general: Material from acute and convalescent COVID-19 was sourced from the United States, Italy and Spain. T cells, B-cell-depleted T cells, or PBMCs provided the cDNA or gDNA that served as material.

The germline V gene has CDR1 MNHEY and CDR2 SVGEGT. V lost 0 bases and J 4 bases, leaving 16 bases between the germline ends. The CDR3 loop spans 16 amino acids. Methods used by the authors: Estimates of nucleated cell counts were drawn from the amplification of reference gene primers. Only in-frame clones appear in the TCRdb table, and some are missing; sequencing was by immunoSEQ multiplex PCR. V and J calls and clone size follow that table, whereas D and trimming were derived from the DNA. The table has roughly 230,000 clones, 80% to 90% seen once. This chain joins TRBV6-2 or TRBV6-3 and TRBJ2-7; a weak D match, TRBD2 (5 bases). Input material: peripheral blood. The source of this sequence is a man aged 35 to 55 with acute or convalescent COVID-19. The CDR3 is CASSYSLAGSPYEQYF. The DNA of the CDR3 is TGTGCCAGCAGTTACTCCCTGGCGGGCTCTCCGTACGAGCAGTACTTC.